This T cell receptor (beta chain) is drawn from a study of blood T cell repertoires in COVID-19 (TCRdb year 2020). With respect to the entire study: The collaborator samples originated in the United States, Italy and Spain and spanned the acute and convalescent phases of COVID-19. The material from the prospective study consisted of cDNA or gDNA derived from T cells, B-cell-depleted T cells, or PBMCs. The dataset comprised deeply sampled blood TCRbeta repertoires from subjects exposed to, actively infected with, or recovered from COVID-19. The repertoires were released in a freely available public database meant as a resource for research on the immune response to SARS-CoV-2. Samples were obtained from the ongoing ImmuneRACE study (first 160 participants) and from about 1,300 subjects provided by 6 global collaborators. Sample metadata almost always included a de-identified subject ID, COVID-19 status, age in years and sex. Where available, HLA class I and class II types were taken from metadata supplied by the sample provider and were not determined by assay-based typing.

The immunoSEQ Assay, a bias-controlled multiplex PCR, was used to amplify TCRbeta CDR3 regions from genomic DNA. Concerning the study's data processing: The number of nucleated cells in each sample was estimated by amplification of reference gene primers within the assay. To quantify the absolute abundance of each unique TCRbeta CDR3 rearrangement, sequence reads were collapsed and filtered. For each sample, productive Simpson clonality was calculated by taking the square root of Simpson's diversity index across productive rearrangements. TCRdb retrieved this table from immuneACCESS and kept in-frame rearrangements only. Not all clones are present; in checked studies, unresolved V genes account for under half, and no reason is known for the remainder. V, J and clone size are those of that table, while D and trimming were read from the DNA. The sample table lists around 270,000 clones, about 86% of them with a count of one. The leading ten clones occupy approximately 2% of the sample.

This clone was detected only a few times. No antigen is known for it. The input lacks base qualities; no much larger clone sits a single base away. Each collaborating institution followed its own protocols to collect whole blood in K2EDTA tubes. Collaborator samples were shipped for TCRbeta analysis as frozen whole blood, isolated PBMCs, or DNA extracted from either sample type. Cut back by 6 bases and 7 bases, the V and J ends lie 15 bases apart. The CDR3, from cysteine to phenylalanine, totals 13 residues. The read is trimmed to its CDR3 DNA, 39 bases read in frame from base 1. CDR1 SQVTM and CDR2 ANQGSEA were looked up in the germline V gene. Here is what the overall study found, with its caveats: Clinical and demographic metadata were provided uncurated, with the amount varying by source and participant.

The source of this sequence is a man aged 25 to 40 with active or convalescent COVID-19. The V and J segments used are TRBV29-1 and TRBJ2-2; matching of 5 bases hints at TRBD1 as the D gene. Material: peripheral blood. The DNA sequence is given as TGCAGCGTGTCTTCCAGGGTTTACGGGGAGCTGTTTTTT. It translates as CSVSSRVYGELFF.